This record concerns one T cell receptor beta chain sequence. The data derive from a study of T cell responses to AZD1222 COVID-19 vaccine. CDR3 length equals 15 residues. Germline V lookup: CDR1 MNHEY, CDR2 SVGAGI. After removal of 4 bases from V and 1 base from J, the junction contained 6 bases not matched to a gene. Here immunoSEQ multiplex PCR was the method, and the copy in TCRdb shows in-frame clones only, minus some. The table lists 100,000 to 150,000 clones, roughly 90% of them singletons. This material consisted of peripheral blood, taken on day 0 of AZD1222 vaccination. This clonotype was sampled from an adult in good health. The rearrangement links TRBV6-5 to TRBJ2-7; TRBD2 aligns across 8 bases. In nucleotides, the CDR3 is TGTGCCAGCAGTTCCCCTGCGGGGGGATCCTACGAGCAGTACTTC. It encodes CASSSPAGGSYEQYF.